A single sample gave rise to the 24 T cell receptor beta chains below, sequenced in a study of response to subunit inactivated influenza vaccine. One entry per CDR3 protein results from TCRdb running MiXCR on the RT-PCR reads. The data show around 530,000 distinct CDR3 sequences, approximately 15% seen once. The specimen comprised CD4+ T cells sorted from PBMCs, sampled about 23 months after vaccination. The receptors come from a man between 50 and 69 years old who received an inactivated influenza vaccine.

This chain joins TRBV11-2 and TRBJ2-1; D is possibly TRBD2 (6 bases). V gave up 5 bases and J gave up 8 bases, with 10 bases separating them. This CDR3 has 12 residues. Germline V gives CDR1 SGHAT, CDR2 FQNNGV. This CDR3 is CASSPRGYEQFF. The CDR3 region has the DNA TGTGCCAGCAGCCCCCGGGGGTATGAGCAGTTCTTC.

This clonotype has only a few counts. This sequence joins TRBV20-1 and TRBJ2-1; TRBD2 agrees at 10 bases. This CDR3 has 15 residues. V trimming: 1 base; J trimming: 8 bases; junction bases outside the gene matches: 8. CDR1 and CDR2 from the germline V gene are DFQATT and SNEGSKA (reference sequence). The CDR3 loop reads CSARAGSSGRYEQFF. CDR3 coding DNA: TGCAGTGCTAGAGCCGGGTCTAGCGGGAGATATGAGCAGTTCTTC.

This clonotype came up many times. A much larger clone is a single base away; this may be a read error. V gene TRBV5-1 combines with J gene TRBJ2-3; TRBD2 aligns across 16 bases. Trimming cost V 3 bases and J 5 bases; bases outside gene matches: 3. CDR3 length: 16 residues. The germline V gene has CDR1 SGHRS and CDR2 YFSETQ. Written as DNA, the CDR3 is TGCGCCAGCAGCTCCGGGACTAGCGGGGGGGGAGATACGCAGTATTTT. Translation gives CASSSGTSGGGDTQYF.

The sample holds many counts of this clonotype. The rearrangement joins TRBV7-9 to TRBJ2-5, with a possible D match to TRBD1 (5 bases). The CDR3 totals 14 residues. The ends were cut back, 5 bases at V and 0 bases at J, with 10 bases in the middle. Germline CDR1 is SEHNR and CDR2 is FQNEAQ (reference sequence). CDR3 nucleotide sequence: TGTGCCAGCAGCCTGGGGCCGAACCAAGAGACCCAGTACTTC. Residues: CASSLGPNQETQYF.

There are a few counts of this clonotype. The chain employs TRBV7-9 and TRBJ2-7; TRBD1 matches at 11 bases. The junction had 8 bases not matched to a gene; V was cut back by 5 bases and J by 5 bases. Germline V CDR1 and CDR2: SEHNR, FQNEAQ (reference sequence). The CDR3 runs 15 residues. The CDR3 here is CASSVRDRGFNEQYF. DNA for the CDR3: TGTGCCAGCAGCGTCCGGGACAGGGGGTTCAACGAGCAGTACTTC.

This clonotype appeared many times. The CDR3 sequence is CASSKGAGELFF. The CDR3 region has the DNA TGTGCCAGCAGCAAGGGGGCCGGGGAGCTGTTTTTT. J is TRBJ2-2 and V is TRBV13, with D possibly matching TRBD1 (6 bases). V lost 5 bases to trimming and J lost 6 bases, with 7 bases between them. The CDR3 contains 12 residues. CDR1 and CDR2 from the germline V gene are PRHDT and FYEKMQ (reference sequence). Supplemented by reference TRBV13 and TRBJ2-2, the full variable domain reads AAGVIQSPRHLIKEKRETATLKCYPIPRHDTVYWYQQGPGQDPQFLISFYEKMQSDKGSIPDRFSAQQFSDYHSELNMSSLELGDSALYFCASSKGAGELFFGEGSRLTVL.

Only a few counts were recorded for this clonotype. The rearrangement uses TRBV19 and TRBJ1-2; D unclear. CDR3 length equals 15 residues. Trimming removed 7 bases at V and 0 bases at J, with 15 bases between. Germline V CDR1 and CDR2: LNHDA, SQIVND (reference sequence). CDR3 in DNA: TGTGCCAGTAAAATGGGAAGCTCAGCTAACTATGGCTACACCTTC. Translated, it gives CASKMGSSANYGYTF. Full variable domain (missing parts from reference TRBV19 and TRBJ1-2): DGGITQSPKYLFRKEGQNVTLSCEQNLNHDAMYWYRQDPGQGLRLIYYSQIVNDFQKGDIAEGYSVSREKKESFPLTVTSAQKNPTAFYLCASKMGSSANYGYTFGSGTRLTVV.

This clonotype was seen more than once but under ten times. V usage is TRBV14 and J usage is TRBJ2-1; D gene unclear. This CDR3 has 12 residues. Trimming left V 5 bases short and J 5 bases short, with 7 bases between. Per germline, CDR1 SGHDN and CDR2 FVKESK. CDR3 sequence (DNA): TGTGCCAGCAGCTCCCGCCACAATGAGCAGTTCTTC. The encoded protein is CASSSRHNEQFF.

The V call is TRBV5-5, the J call TRBJ1-2, with D uncertain. V was pared by 2 bases and J by 2 bases, with 16 bases between. Per germline, CDR1 SGHKS and CDR2 YYEKEE (reference sequence). This CDR3 has 16 residues. Here the CDR3 DNA reads TGTGCCAGCAGCTTAACCGGGTCAGGCGGAAACTATGGCTACACCTTC. This sequence encodes CASSLTGSGGNYGYTF. Full variable domain (outside the CDR3, taken from reference TRBV5-5 and TRBJ1-2): DAGVTQSPTHLIKTRGQQVTLRCSPISGHKSVSWYQQVLGQGPQFIFQYYEKEERGRGNFPDRFSARQFPNYSSELNVNALLLGDSALYLCASSLTGSGGNYGYTFGSGTRLTVV.

This clonotype was detected only a few times. The chain carries TRBV9 and TRBJ2-7, with 13 bases aligning to TRBD2. Losses at the gene ends were 4 bases for V and 4 bases for J; bases not matched to a gene: 5. There are 15 residues in the CDR3. Germline CDR1 is SGDLS and CDR2 is YYNGEE. CDR3 protein: CASSPLTSGRYEQYF. The CDR3 region has the DNA TGTGCCAGCAGCCCTTTGACTAGCGGGAGGTACGAGCAGTACTTC.

The chain has TRBV20-1 and TRBJ2-1; D is undetermined. Trimming took off 6 bases at V and 5 bases at J, with 8 bases between the two ends. The CDR3 extends over 11 amino acids. Germline V CDR1 and CDR2: DFQATT, SNEGSKA (reference sequence). CDR3: CSAHRNNEQFF. The CDR3 DNA is TGCAGTGCGCACCGAAACAATGAGCAGTTCTTC.

This clonotype came up a few times. V and J are TRBV5-1 and TRBJ1-4; no clear D. Germline values: CDR1 SGHRS, CDR2 YFSETQ. V was clipped by 1 base and J by 0 bases, with 10 bases between them. The CDR3 covers 16 residues. The CDR3 nucleotides are TGCGCCAGCAGCTTGATGGGCCGTTCAACTAATGAAAAACTGTTTTTT. Translation: CASSLMGRSTNEKLFF.

This clonotype has just a few counts. The rearrangement uses TRBV7-8 and TRBJ1-6, with D unresolved. V was pared by 4 bases and J by 0 bases, with 7 bases between. Germline V lookup: CDR1 SGHVS, CDR2 FQNEAQ. The CDR3 extends over 15 amino acids. The CDR3 DNA follows: TGTGCCAGCAGCTCCCCCGGCTCCTATAATTCACCCCTCCACTTT. Translating gives CASSSPGSYNSPLHF. Complete variable domain (other parts from reference TRBV7-8 and TRBJ1-6): GAGVSQSPRYKVAKRGQDVALRCDPISGHVSLFWYQQALGQGPEFLTYFQNEAQLDKSGLPSDRFFAERPEGSVSTLKIQRTQQEDSAVYLCASSSPGSYNSPLHFGNGTRLTVT.

In its sample, this clonotype was seen a few times. For the CDR3, the DNA is TGCGCCAGCAGCCAAGAGACAGGATATAGCAATCAGCCCCAGCATTTT. Its protein is CASSQETGYSNQPQHF. This chain uses TRBV4-1 with TRBJ1-5, with D possibly TRBD1 on 6 matching bases. CDR1 and CDR2 from the germline V gene are MGHRA and YSYEKL. V was shortened by 0 bases and J by 0 bases, with 9 bases between the two germline ends. The CDR3 is 16 amino acids.

This chain joins TRBV4-3 and TRBJ2-5; TRBD2 matches at 9 bases. After removal of 0 bases from V and 6 bases from J, the junction contained 8 bases not matched to a gene. The germline CDR1 and CDR2 sequences are LGHNA and YSLEER. CDR3 length equals 16 residues. The CDR3: CASSQDKGLASKTQYF. DNA of the CDR3: TGCGCCAGCAGCCAAGATAAGGGACTAGCTTCGAAGACCCAGTACTTC.

This rearrangement joins TRBV12-3 or TRBV12-4 to TRBJ2-1, with D perhaps TRBD1 or TRBD2 (6 bases each). The length of the CDR3 is 12 residues. V was trimmed by 6 bases and J by 9 bases, leaving 12 bases between them. In DNA, the CDR3 is TGTGCCAGCAGCCGGGGGCTAGGTGAGCAGTTCTTC. Encoded protein: CASSRGLGEQFF.

This clonotype was seen only a few times. J is TRBJ2-1 and V is TRBV4-3; no clear D gene. Germline CDR1 reads LGHNA; CDR2 reads YSLEER. CDR3 size: 15 residues. With 1 base removed from V and 9 bases from J, the gap between germline ends came to 16 bases. The CDR3 spells CASSQGKGWAGEQFF. CDR3 DNA: TGCGCCAGCAGCCAAGGGAAGGGTTGGGCAGGTGAGCAGTTCTTC.

This clonotype has ten or more counts. DNA of the CDR3: TGCGCCAGCAGCTTGCGGGAGGGCCTATTGGACGAGCAGTACTTC. Its protein is CASSLREGLLDEQYF. This rearrangement joins TRBV5-1 to TRBJ2-7, with TRBD2 matching over 8 bases. The CDR3 length is 15 residues. The V segment lost 1 base and the J segment 5 bases; nucleotides outside the gene matches: 8. Per the germline V gene, CDR1 is SGHRS and CDR2 is YFSETQ. Using reference TRBV5-1 and TRBJ2-7 for the parts outside the CDR3, the full variable domain is KAGVTQTPRYLIKTRGQQVTLSCSPISGHRSVSWYQQTPGQGLQFLFEYFSETQRNKGNFPGRFSGRQFSNSRSEMNVSTLELGDSALYLCASSLREGLLDEQYFGPGTRLTVT.

This clonotype was detected a few times. The genes are TRBV10-3 and TRBJ1-3, with no clear D. CDR3 length: 15 residues. Deletions cut 5 bases from V and 2 bases from J, with 13 bases between. From germline, CDR1 is ENHRY and CDR2 SYGVKD. The DNA for the CDR3 is TGTGCCATCAGTCCAGAGAATCTGGCTGGAAACACCATATATTTT. It yields the protein CAISPENLAGNTIYF.

The gene calls are TRBV5-1 and TRBJ2-1, with 9 positions matching TRBD1. The germline gives CDR1 SGHRS, CDR2 YFSETQ. This CDR3 region has 13 residues. V lost 4 bases and J lost 9; bases outside the gene matches: 5. CDR3 sequence (DNA): TGCGCCAGCAGCGTCTTACAGGGGGCTGAGCAGTTCTTC. Translating gives CASSVLQGAEQFF.

V and J are TRBV5-1 and TRBJ2-7; 7 positions agree with TRBD1. The CDR3 extends over 14 amino acids. V shed 4 bases, J shed 1 base, and the junction held 5 bases outside the gene matches. Germline-derived CDR1 and CDR2 are SGHRS and YFSETQ. Here the CDR3 reads CASSVRTGSYEQYF. In DNA, the CDR3 is TGCGCCAGCAGCGTTAGGACAGGTTCCTACGAGCAGTACTTC.

This clonotype showed up just a few times. The gene calls are TRBV29-1 and TRBJ2-1, with 8 bases lining up with TRBD1. V shed 4 bases and J 7 bases; nucleotides not matched to a gene: 6. Germline CDR1 SQVTM, CDR2 ANQGSEA. This CDR3 is 13 amino acids long. The CDR3 DNA follows: TGCAGCGTTGCGACACAGGGGGGTAATGAGCAGTTCTTC. Translation: CSVATQGGNEQFF.

The chain joins TRBV3-1 to TRBJ1-1; D ambiguous. Between the trimmed V and J ends, which lost 1 base and 5 bases, there was a span of 11 bases. This CDR3 comprises 14 residues. CDR1 LGHDT and CDR2 YNNKEL come from the germline V gene (reference sequence). This chain's CDR3 is CASSQGRTATEAFF. The CDR3 region has the DNA TGTGCCAGCAGCCAAGGTCGGACTGCAACTGAAGCTTTCTTT.

The chain carries TRBV20-1 and TRBJ1-4; no reliable D call. CDR3 length: 12 residues. V dropped 0 bases and J dropped 8 bases, with 7 bases sitting between them. Germline V gives CDR1 DFQATT, CDR2 SNEGSKA (reference sequence). This CDR3 is CSARDGGEKLFF. The DNA for the CDR3 is TGCAGTGCTAGAGATGGAGGGGAAAAACTGTTTTTT.